This T cell receptor beta chain was obtained from a study of CD8 T cells in Susac syndrome. This CDR3 has 14 amino acids. Per the germline V gene, CDR1 is MNHNS and CDR2 is SASEGT. Deletions cut 2 bases from V and 3 bases from J, with 8 bases between. This clonotype was seen more than once but under ten times. Random hexamers served to reverse transcribe about 0.45 to 1 ug RNA. Each CDR3 protein is one row after TCRdb ran MiXCR on the immunoSEQ multiplex PCR reads. The data contain approximately 120,000 distinct CDR3 sequences, around 94% of them seen just once; the ten biggest clones take up 0.2% to 0.25%. Negative isolation yielded the CD8+ and CD4+ T cells, while FACS enriched the TEMRA cells.

This receptor was obtained from a human donor with Susac syndrome. Sequenced material: CD8+ T cells from PBMCs. J is TRBJ2-1 and V is TRBV6-1; D not resolved. The CDR3 here is CASSELSDYNEQFF. DNA of the CDR3: TGTGCCAGCAGTGAACTTTCCGACTACAATGAGCAGTTCTTC.